This T cell receptor beta chain is from a study of blood T cell repertoires in COVID-19. Overall study: The samples span acute and convalescent COVID-19 from the United States, Italy and Spain.

This table comes from immunoSEQ multiplex PCR, and its TCRdb copy is limited to in-frame clones, with some not included. The top ten hold about 2% of the sample, which has about 270,000 clones, under 95% seen once. This CDR3 has 15 residues. Germline lookup yields CDR1 SGHTA and CDR2 FQGTGA. Trimming removed 6 bases from V and 8 bases from J, with 22 bases in between. Source material: PBMCs or T cells enriched from blood (not recorded which). This chain connects TRBV7-3 to TRBJ1-2, with D maybe TRBD1 (6 bases). The sequence was collected from a woman in her 40s with acute COVID-19. CDR3 DNA sequence: TGTGCCAGCAGTACCGATCCGACAGGCAGTGAAGGCTACACCTTC. Protein product: CASSTDPTGSEGYTF.